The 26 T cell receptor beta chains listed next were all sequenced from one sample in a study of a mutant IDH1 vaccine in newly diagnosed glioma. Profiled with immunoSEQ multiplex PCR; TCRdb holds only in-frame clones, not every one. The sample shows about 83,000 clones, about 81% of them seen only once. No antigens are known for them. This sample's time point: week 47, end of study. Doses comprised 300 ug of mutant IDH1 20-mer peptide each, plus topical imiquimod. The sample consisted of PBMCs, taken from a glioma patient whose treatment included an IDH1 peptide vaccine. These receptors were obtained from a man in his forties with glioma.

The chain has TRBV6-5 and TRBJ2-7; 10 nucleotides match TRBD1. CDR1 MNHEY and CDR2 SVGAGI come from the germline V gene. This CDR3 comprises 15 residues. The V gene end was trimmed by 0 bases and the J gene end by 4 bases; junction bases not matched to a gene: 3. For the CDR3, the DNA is TGTGCCAGCAGTTACTCGACAGGGGGCTTTTACGAGCAGTACTTC. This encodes CASSYSTGGFYEQYF.

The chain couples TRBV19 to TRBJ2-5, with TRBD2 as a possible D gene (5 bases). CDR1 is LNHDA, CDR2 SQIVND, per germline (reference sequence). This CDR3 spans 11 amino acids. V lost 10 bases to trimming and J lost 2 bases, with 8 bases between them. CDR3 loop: CATRGQETQYF. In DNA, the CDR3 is TGTGCCACCCGGGGACAAGAGACCCAGTACTTC.

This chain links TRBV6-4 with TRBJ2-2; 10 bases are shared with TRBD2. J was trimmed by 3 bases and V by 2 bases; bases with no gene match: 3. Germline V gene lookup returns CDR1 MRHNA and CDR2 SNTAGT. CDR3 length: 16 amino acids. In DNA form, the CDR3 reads TGTGCCAGCAGTGACACAGCGGGGGGGCACACCGGGGAGCTGTTTTTT. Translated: CASSDTAGGHTGELFF.

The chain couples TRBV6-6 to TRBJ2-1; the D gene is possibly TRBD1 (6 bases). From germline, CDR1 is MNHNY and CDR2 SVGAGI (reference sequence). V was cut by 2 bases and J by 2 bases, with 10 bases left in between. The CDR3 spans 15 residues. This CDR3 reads CASSYRQAAYNEQFF. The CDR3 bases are TGTGCCAGCAGTTACAGACAGGCGGCCTACAATGAGCAGTTCTTC.

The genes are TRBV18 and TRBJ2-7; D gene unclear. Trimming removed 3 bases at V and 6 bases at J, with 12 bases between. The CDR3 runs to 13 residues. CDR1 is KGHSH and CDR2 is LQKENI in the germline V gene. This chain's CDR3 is CASSPSQGFEQYF. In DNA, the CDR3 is TGTGCCAGCTCACCCTCCCAAGGGTTCGAGCAGTACTTC.

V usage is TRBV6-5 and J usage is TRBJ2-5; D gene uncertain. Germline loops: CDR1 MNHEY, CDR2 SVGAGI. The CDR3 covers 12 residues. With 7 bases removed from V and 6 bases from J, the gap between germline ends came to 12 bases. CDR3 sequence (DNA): TGTGCCAGCACCTCTCCAAAAAAGACCCAGTACTTC. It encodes CASTSPKKTQYF.

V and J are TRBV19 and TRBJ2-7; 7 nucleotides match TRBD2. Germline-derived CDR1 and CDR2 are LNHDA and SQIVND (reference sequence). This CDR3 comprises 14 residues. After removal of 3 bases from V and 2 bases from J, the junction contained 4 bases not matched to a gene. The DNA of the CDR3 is TGTGCCAGTAGTATCAGTGGGGGGGCCTACGAGCAGTACTTC. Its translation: CASSISGGAYEQYF.

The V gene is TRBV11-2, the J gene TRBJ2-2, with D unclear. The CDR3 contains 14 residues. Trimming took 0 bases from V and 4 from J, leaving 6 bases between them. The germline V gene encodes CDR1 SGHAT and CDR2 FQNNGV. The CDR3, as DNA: TGTGCCAGCAGCTTAGATGGTGGCACCGGGGAGCTGTTTTTT. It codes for CASSLDGGTGELFF. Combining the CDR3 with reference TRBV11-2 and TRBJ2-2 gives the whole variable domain EAGVAQSPRYKIIEKRQSVAFWCNPISGHATLYWYQQILGQGPKLLIQFQNNGVVDDSQLPKDRFSAERLKGVDSTLKIQPAKLEDSAVYLCASSLDGGTGELFFGEGSRLTVL.

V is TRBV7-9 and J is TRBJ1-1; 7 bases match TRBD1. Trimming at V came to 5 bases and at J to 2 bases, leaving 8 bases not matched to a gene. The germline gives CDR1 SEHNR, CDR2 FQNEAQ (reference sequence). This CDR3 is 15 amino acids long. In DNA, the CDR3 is TGTGCCAGCAGCCAAAGACAGGGCCCCAACACTGAAGCTTTCTTT. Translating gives CASSQRQGPNTEAFF.

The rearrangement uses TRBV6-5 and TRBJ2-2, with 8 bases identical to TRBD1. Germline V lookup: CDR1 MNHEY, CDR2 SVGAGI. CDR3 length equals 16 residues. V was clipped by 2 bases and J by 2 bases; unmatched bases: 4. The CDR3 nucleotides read TGTGCCAGCAGTTACGGCAGGGGGCCTAACACCGGGGAGCTGTTTTTT. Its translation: CASSYGRGPNTGELFF.

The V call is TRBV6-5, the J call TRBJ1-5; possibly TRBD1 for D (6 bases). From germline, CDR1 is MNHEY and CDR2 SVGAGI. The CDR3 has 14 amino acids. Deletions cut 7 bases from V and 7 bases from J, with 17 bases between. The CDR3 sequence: CASTIQGVGQPQHF. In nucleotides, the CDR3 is TGTGCCAGCACTATACAGGGTGTCGGCCAGCCCCAGCATTTT.

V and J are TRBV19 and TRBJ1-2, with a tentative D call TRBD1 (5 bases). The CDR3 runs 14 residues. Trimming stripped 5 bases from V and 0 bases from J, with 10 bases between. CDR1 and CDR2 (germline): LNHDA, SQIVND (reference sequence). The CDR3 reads CASSPLTANYGYTF. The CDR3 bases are TGTGCCAGTAGTCCCCTGACAGCTAACTATGGCTACACCTTC.

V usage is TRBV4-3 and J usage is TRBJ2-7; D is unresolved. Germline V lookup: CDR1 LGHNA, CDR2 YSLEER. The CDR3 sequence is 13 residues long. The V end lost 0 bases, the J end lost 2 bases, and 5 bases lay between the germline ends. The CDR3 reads CASSQDGAYEQYF. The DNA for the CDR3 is TGCGCCAGCAGCCAAGACGGAGCCTACGAGCAGTACTTC.

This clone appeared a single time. The CDR3 DNA reads TGCGCCAGCAGCCAGTCCTGGAAGGGGGCAGATACGCAGTATTTT. Translation gives CASSQSWKGADTQYF. V and J are TRBV4-3 and TRBJ2-3, with D possibly being TRBD1 (6 bases). The CDR3 covers 15 residues. V was shortened by 3 bases and J by 4 bases, with 14 bases between the two germline ends. Germline values: CDR1 LGHNA, CDR2 YSLEER.

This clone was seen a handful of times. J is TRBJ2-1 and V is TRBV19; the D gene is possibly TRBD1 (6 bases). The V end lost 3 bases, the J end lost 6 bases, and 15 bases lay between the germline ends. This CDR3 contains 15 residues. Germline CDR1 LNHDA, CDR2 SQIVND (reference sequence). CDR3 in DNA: TGTGCCAGTAGTATCCGGGACAATATCGGCAATGAGCAGTTCTTC. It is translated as CASSIRDNIGNEQFF. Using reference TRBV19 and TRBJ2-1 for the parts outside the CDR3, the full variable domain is DGGITQSPKYLFRKEGQNVTLSCEQNLNHDAMYWYRQDPGQGLRLIYYSQIVNDFQKGDIAEGYSVSREKKESFPLTVTSAQKNPTAFYLCASSIRDNIGNEQFFGPGTRLTVL.

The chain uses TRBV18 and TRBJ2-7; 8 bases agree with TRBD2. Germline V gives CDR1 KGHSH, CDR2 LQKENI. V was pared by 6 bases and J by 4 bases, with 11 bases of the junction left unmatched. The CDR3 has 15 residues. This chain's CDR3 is CASSARAGGIYEQYF. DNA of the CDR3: TGTGCCAGCTCGGCTAGGGCGGGAGGAATATACGAGCAGTACTTC.

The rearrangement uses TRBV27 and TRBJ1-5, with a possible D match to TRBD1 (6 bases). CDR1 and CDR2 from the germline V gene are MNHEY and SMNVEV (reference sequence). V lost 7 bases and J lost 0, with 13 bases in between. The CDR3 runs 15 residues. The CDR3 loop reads CASMGHQYSNQPQHF. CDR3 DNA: TGTGCCAGCATGGGACACCAATATAGCAATCAGCCCCAGCATTTT.

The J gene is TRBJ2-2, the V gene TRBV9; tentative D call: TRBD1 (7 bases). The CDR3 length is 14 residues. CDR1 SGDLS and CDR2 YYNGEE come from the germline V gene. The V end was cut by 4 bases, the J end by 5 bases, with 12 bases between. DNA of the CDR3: TGTGCCAGCAGCACAGGGGCGGGAACCGGGGAGCTGTTTTTT. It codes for CASSTGAGTGELFF.

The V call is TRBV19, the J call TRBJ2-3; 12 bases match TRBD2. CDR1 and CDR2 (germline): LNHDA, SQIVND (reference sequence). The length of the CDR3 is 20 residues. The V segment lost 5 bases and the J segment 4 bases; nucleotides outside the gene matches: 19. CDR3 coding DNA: TGTGCCAGTAGTGCCCGTCCGGGACTAGCGGGCCATGTAAGCGCAGATACGCAGTATTTT. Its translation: CASSARPGLAGHVSADTQYF. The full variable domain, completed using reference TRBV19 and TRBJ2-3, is DGGITQSPKYLFRKEGQNVTLSCEQNLNHDAMYWYRQDPGQGLRLIYYSQIVNDFQKGDIAEGYSVSREKKESFPLTVTSAQKNPTAFYLCASSARPGLAGHVSADTQYFGPGTRLTVL.

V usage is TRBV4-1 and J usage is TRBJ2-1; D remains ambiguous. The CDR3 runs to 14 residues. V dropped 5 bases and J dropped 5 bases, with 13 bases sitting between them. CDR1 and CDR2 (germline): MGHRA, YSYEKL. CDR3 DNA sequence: TGCGCCAGCAGCTGGGGTGGCTCTAACAATGAGCAGTTCTTC. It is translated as CASSWGGSNNEQFF.

Here the CDR3 reads CASSYRVSYEQYF. CDR3 nucleotide sequence: TGTGCCAGCAGCTACAGGGTATCCTACGAGCAGTACTTC. The V and J genes are TRBV27 and TRBJ2-7, with D possibly TRBD1 on 6 matching bases. This CDR3 is 13 amino acids long. Germline CDR1 reads MNHEY; CDR2 reads SMNVEV (reference sequence). Trimming took 6 bases from V and 1 from J, leaving 10 bases between them.

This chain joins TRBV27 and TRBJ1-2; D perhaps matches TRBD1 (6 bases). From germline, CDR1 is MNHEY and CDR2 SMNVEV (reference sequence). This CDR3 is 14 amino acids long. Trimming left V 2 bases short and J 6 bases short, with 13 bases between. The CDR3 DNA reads TGTGCCAGCAGTTTAGAGGGGGGGCGTCATGGCTACACCTTC. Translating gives CASSLEGGRHGYTF.

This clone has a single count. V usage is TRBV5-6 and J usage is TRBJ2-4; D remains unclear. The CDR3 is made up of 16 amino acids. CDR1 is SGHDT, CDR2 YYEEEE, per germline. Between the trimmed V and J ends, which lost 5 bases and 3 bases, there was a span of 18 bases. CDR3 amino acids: CASRSWGLVGKNIQYF. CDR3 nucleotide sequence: TGTGCCAGCAGGTCCTGGGGATTAGTAGGCAAAAACATTCAGTACTTC.

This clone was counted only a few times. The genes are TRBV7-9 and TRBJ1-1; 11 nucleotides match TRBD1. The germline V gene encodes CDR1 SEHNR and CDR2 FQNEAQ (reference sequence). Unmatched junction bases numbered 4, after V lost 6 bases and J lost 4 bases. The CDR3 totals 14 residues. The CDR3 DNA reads TGTGCCAGCAGATGGACAGGGGGCTTCACTGAAGCTTTCTTT. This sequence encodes CASRWTGGFTEAFF.

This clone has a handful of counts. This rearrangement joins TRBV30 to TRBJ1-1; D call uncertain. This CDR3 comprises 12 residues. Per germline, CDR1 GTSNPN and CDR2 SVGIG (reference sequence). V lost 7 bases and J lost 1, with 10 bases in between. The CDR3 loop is CAYSRSNTEAFF. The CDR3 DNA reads TGTGCCTACTCCCGGTCGAACACTGAAGCTTTCTTT.

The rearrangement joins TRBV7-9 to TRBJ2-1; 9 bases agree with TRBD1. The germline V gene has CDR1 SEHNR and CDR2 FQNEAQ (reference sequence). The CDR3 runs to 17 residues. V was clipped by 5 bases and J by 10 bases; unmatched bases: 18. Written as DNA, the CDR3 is TGTGCCAGCAGCCTATACCTAGGGACAGGGATACCAAGGGAGCAGTTCTTC. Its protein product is CASSLYLGTGIPREQFF. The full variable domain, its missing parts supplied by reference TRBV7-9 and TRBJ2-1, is DTGVSQNPRHKITKRGQNVTFRCDPISEHNRLYWYRQTLGQGPEFLTYFQNEAQLEKSRLLSDRFSAERPKGSFSTLEIQRTEQGDSAMYLCASSLYLGTGIPREQFFGPGTRLTVL.